This T cell receptor (beta chain) was sequenced in a study of shared clonotypes between healthy human individuals. Study summary: Two female and a few male donors aged 18 to 49 were enrolled. General study points: What rarefaction showed was incomplete sorted-subset sequencing despite large depth.

Each subset's genomic DNA was split evenly across several immunoSEQ plates. Generated by immunoSEQ multiplex PCR, the TCRdb table keeps only in-frame clones and is missing some. The data hold around 690,000 clones, with less than 95% observed a single time. For this clone: The antigen is not known.

The sequence was collected from a man aged 18 to 30 in good health. Some clones in this sample may be carry-over from other donors' samples. Sequenced input: memory CD8+ T cells from PBMCs. The subset denotes: CD45RO+ cells pooled with CCR7-negative TemRA cells.

CDR3 residues: CASSENFGNEQYF. The CDR3 region has the DNA TGTGCCAGCAGTGAAAACTTCGGGAACGAGCAGTACTTC. The chain couples TRBV2 to TRBJ2-7, with D maybe TRBD2 (5 bases). Deletions cut 2 bases from V and 5 bases from J, with 10 bases between. CDR1 SNHLY and CDR2 FYNNEI come from the germline V gene. The CDR3 runs to 13 residues.